This TCR beta chain was recorded in a study of T cell changes during pregnancy in multiple sclerosis. The germline CDR1 and CDR2 sequences are LNHNV and YYDKDF (reference sequence). CDR3 length equals 15 residues. With V trimmed by 3 bases and J by 7 bases, 7 bases remained unmatched. Sequencing was performed with immunoSEQ multiplex PCR; in TCRdb, only in-frame clones are kept and a portion is missing. The table records over 90,000 clones, about nine tenths of them present only once. The TCR was taken from a female donor in good health, enrolled as a control in a pregnancy study. Source: peripheral blood, taken in the second trimester of pregnancy. The gene calls are TRBV15 and TRBJ2-2, with 8 bases aligning to TRBD2. The CDR3 DNA follows: TGTGCCACCAGCAGCCACGGGACTAGATTCGGGGAGCTGTTTTTT. It yields the protein CATSSHGTRFGELFF.